A single sample gave rise to the 17 T cell receptor beta chains below, sequenced in a study of molecular identifiers for immune sequencing clone quantification. TCRdb called the PCR reads again in MiXCR, with one record for every CDR3 protein. The data contain about 63,000 distinct CDR3 sequences, 19% of them singletons. The sequenced material came from naive CD8+ T cells from blood, with Jurkat cell RNA spiked in. The sample's subset: FACS-sorted CD8+CD4-CCR7+CD45RA+ naive T cells. Receptors originate from a human donor in good health. Some libraries in this study had Jurkat cell RNA spiked in.

This clonotype has a handful of counts. For the CDR3, the DNA is TGTGCCAGCAGTTTCAGCGGCACCTACGAGCAGTACTTC. This translates into CASSFSGTYEQYF. This sequence joins TRBV6-5 and TRBJ2-7; tentative D call: TRBD2 (5 bases). Trimming stripped 4 bases from V and 2 bases from J, with 9 bases between. Germline V gives CDR1 MNHEY, CDR2 SVGAGI. This CDR3 has 13 residues.

This clonotype has a count of ten or more. The chain recombines TRBV7-6 with TRBJ1-6; D is unresolved. V shed 6 bases and J shed 8 bases, with 17 bases lying between them. The CDR3 spans 15 residues. Germline CDR1 reads SGHVS; CDR2 reads FNYEAQ. This CDR3 reads CASSKFPAGDSPLHF. In DNA form, the CDR3 reads TGTGCCAGCAGTAAATTTCCAGCAGGAGATTCACCCCTCCACTTT. The entire variable domain, with the rest obtained from reference TRBV7-6 and TRBJ1-6, is as follows: GAGVSQSPRYKVTKRGQDVALRCDPISGHVSLYWYRQALGQGPEFLTYFNYEAQQDKSGLPNDRFSAERPEGSISTLTIQRTEQRDSAMYRCASSKFPAGDSPLHFGNGTRLTVT.

The chain employs TRBV6-5 and TRBJ2-5, with a weak D call TRBD1 (7 bases). V lost 4 bases, J lost 6 bases, and 21 bases lay in between. This CDR3 is built from 16 residues. The germline V gene encodes CDR1 MNHEY and CDR2 SVGAGI. The CDR3 loop is CASSCSMRDRQKTQYF. In DNA, the CDR3 is TGTGCCAGCAGTTGCTCGATGCGGGACAGACAAAAGACCCAGTACTTC.

This clonotype was counted ten times or more. The chain is built from TRBV19 and TRBJ2-7; possibly TRBD2 for D (5 bases). In germline, CDR1 is LNHDA, CDR2 SQIVND (reference sequence). Trimming pared 9 bases from V and 2 bases from J, leaving 11 bases between. The CDR3 extends over 12 amino acids. CDR3 loop: CASGESPYEQYF. Here the CDR3 DNA reads TGTGCCAGCGGGGAGTCCCCCTACGAGCAGTACTTC.

This clonotype showed up just a few times. J is TRBJ1-5 and V is TRBV15, with D possibly being TRBD1 (6 bases). The CDR3 is 16 residues long. Deletions cut 1 base from V and 2 bases from J, with 12 bases between. The germline gives CDR1 LNHNV, CDR2 YYDKDF (reference sequence). CDR3 sequence reads: CATSRGLQGGNQPQHF. In nucleotides, the CDR3 is TGTGCCACCAGCAGAGGTCTACAGGGAGGCAATCAGCCCCAGCATTTT.

Notes on this clonotype: This may be a read error: a much more frequent sequence differs by one nucleotide. The rearrangement joins TRBV11-2 to TRBJ2-3; D gene unclear. The CDR3 consists of 12 residues. The V end was cut by 5 bases, the J end by 8 bases, with 11 bases between. CDR1 is SGHAT, CDR2 FQNNGV, per germline. As DNA, the CDR3 is TGTGCCAGCAGCCTGTCGGGCGGTACGCAGTATTTT. Translated: CASSLSGGTQYF.

There are many counts of this clonotype. The genes are TRBV19 and TRBJ2-7; 8 nucleotides align to TRBD2. Germline CDR1 and CDR2: LNHDA and SQIVND (reference sequence). V was pared by 4 bases and J by 2 bases, with 4 bases of the junction left unmatched. The CDR3 runs to 14 residues. Here the CDR3 reads CASSKSGSTYEQYF. The CDR3 coding sequence is TGTGCCAGTAGTAAGAGCGGGAGCACCTACGAGCAGTACTTC.

Concerning this clonotype: This may be a read error: a much more frequent sequence differs by one nucleotide. The chain joins TRBV2 to TRBJ1-5; perhaps TRBD1 as D (5 bases). Deletions cut 7 bases from V and 2 bases from J, with 12 bases between. The germline CDR1 and CDR2 sequences are SNHLY and FYNNEI. The CDR3 is 14 amino acids. CDR3 bases: TGTGCCAGCACTCCGGGAGGGGGCAATCAGCCCCAGCATTTT. This gives the protein CASTPGGGNQPQHF. The whole variable domain, filled in from reference TRBV2 and TRBJ1-5, reads EPEVTQTPSHQVTQMGQEVILRCVPISNHLYFYWYRQILGQKVEFLVSFYNNEISEKSEIFDDQFSVERPDGSNFTLKIRSTKLEDSAMYFCASTPGGGNQPQHFGDGTRLSIL.

In this sample, this clonotype turned up many times. CDR3 in DNA: TGTGCCAGCAGTTACTCGGGAAAAGGGCCCCAGCATTTT. This gives the protein CASSYSGKGPQHF. This chain joins TRBV6-5 and TRBJ1-5; D remains unclear. Trimming took 0 bases from V and 9 from J, leaving 9 bases between them. Germline values: CDR1 MNHEY, CDR2 SVGAGI. The CDR3 is 13 residues long.

This clonotype has a count of ten or more. The chain's CDR3 is CSARDRQEASYEQYF. The CDR3 DNA reads TGCAGTGCTAGAGATCGTCAGGAGGCCTCCTACGAGCAGTACTTC. The V gene is TRBV20-1, the J gene TRBJ2-7; the D gene is possibly TRBD2 (5 bases). The CDR3 sequence is 15 residues long. V was shortened by 0 bases and J by 0 bases, with 12 bases between the two germline ends. Germline V gene sequence: CDR1 DFQATT, CDR2 SNEGSKA (reference sequence).

Points on this clonotype: Just one base apart from a much larger clone, this may be a read error. No conserved phenylalanine or tryptophan is present at the end of the CDR3, so a read error is the likely explanation. The chain carries TRBV18 and TRBJ2-1; TRBD2 might be the D (6 bases). Trimming stripped 4 bases from V and 5 bases from J, with 12 bases between. The CDR3 is made up of 14 amino acids. Germline CDR1 KGHSH, CDR2 LQKENI. CDR3 residues: CASSLSGGDNEQFL. In DNA form, the CDR3 reads TGTGCCAGCTCACTTAGCGGAGGGGACAATGAGCAGTTCCTC.

V is TRBV20-1 and J is TRBJ2-1; TRBD1 or TRBD2 may be the D gene (5 bases each). This CDR3 is 14 amino acids long. Germline assignment: CDR1 DFQATT and CDR2 SNEGSKA (reference sequence). The V and J ends lost 2 bases and 3 bases respectively, with 11 bases between them. CDR3: CSARTGTSYNEQFF. The CDR3 DNA reads as TGCAGTGCTAGAACCGGGACGAGCTACAATGAGCAGTTCTTC.

This clonotype was found many times. The genes are TRBV11-2 and TRBJ2-7; a weak D match, TRBD2 (5 bases). CDR1 is SGHAT, CDR2 FQNNGV, per germline. There are 12 residues in the CDR3. V was shortened by 4 bases and J by 5 bases, with 9 bases between the two germline ends. The CDR3 DNA follows: TGTGCCAGCAGCTCTGAGAGGGACGAGCAGTACTTC. Its protein product is CASSSERDEQYF. Full variable domain (rest looked up from reference TRBV11-2 and TRBJ2-7): EAGVAQSPRYKIIEKRQSVAFWCNPISGHATLYWYQQILGQGPKLLIQFQNNGVVDDSQLPKDRFSAERLKGVDSTLKIQPAKLEDSAVYLCASSSERDEQYFGPGTRLTVT.

This clonotype was detected ten times or more. V is TRBV7-9 and J is TRBJ2-7; D is unresolved. In germline, CDR1 is SEHNR, CDR2 FQNEAQ (reference sequence). CDR3 length: 13 residues. Trimming shortened V by 4 bases and J by 3 bases, and 10 bases separated the two germline ends. The CDR3 loop is CASSSLDLYEQYF. The CDR3 nucleotides are TGTGCCAGCAGCTCCCTGGACCTCTACGAGCAGTACTTC.

The chain couples TRBV7-8 to TRBJ2-1; D remains unclear. This CDR3 contains 12 residues. Trimming pared 5 bases from V and 9 bases from J, leaving 11 bases between. Germline CDR1 SGHVS, CDR2 FQNEAQ. In nucleotides, the CDR3 is TGTGCCAGCAGCCCCACTACCGTTGAGCAGTTCTTC. Translating gives CASSPTTVEQFF.

This clonotype was counted at least ten times. This rearrangement joins TRBV12-3 or TRBV12-4 to TRBJ2-7; D is possibly TRBD2 (6 bases). The CDR3 contains 13 residues. Trimming shortened V by 2 bases and J by 7 bases, and 12 bases separated the two germline ends. As DNA, the CDR3 is TGTGCCAGCAGTTTAACCGGGAGAGATGAGCAGTACTTC. It specifies CASSLTGRDEQYF.

In its sample, this clonotype was seen many times. The gene calls are TRBV27 and TRBJ2-3; the match to TRBD2 covers 7 bases. Germline V gene sequence: CDR1 MNHEY, CDR2 SMNVEV (reference sequence). This CDR3 comprises 12 residues. The V and J ends lost 11 bases and 2 bases, in that order; junction bases with no gene match: 4. CDR3 sequence (DNA): TGTGCCTGTGGGGGGGTCACAGATACGCAGTATTTT. Translated: CACGGVTDTQYF.